One and the same sample provided the 28 T cell receptor beta chains below, sequenced in a study of cytomegalovirus exposure and HLA in healthy donors. This PCR relied on a set of 60 Vbeta primers and 13 Jbeta primers. The method was immunoSEQ multiplex PCR; TCRdb's version includes in-frame clones alone and lacks a portion of them. The sample consists of over 100,000 clones, about 62% of them appearing once. Sequenced sample: PBMCs. Receptors were obtained from a human donor in good health.

For this clone: Mismatch with germline at one junction end may stem from a read error. The rearrangement uses TRBV7-8 and TRBJ2-1; 8 positions match TRBD2. Germline V CDR1 and CDR2: SGHVS, FQNEAQ. The CDR3 runs to 15 residues. The CDR3 loop reads CASSLARGGLEPWVF. CDR3 DNA: TGTGCCAGCAGCTTAGCTAGGGGGGGACTAGAACCTTGGGTCTTC.

The J gene is TRBJ1-1, the V gene TRBV11-2, with 7 bases matching TRBD1. Germline V gene data show CDR1 as SGHAT and CDR2 as FQNNGV. This CDR3 region has 15 residues. The V segment lost 5 bases and the J segment 5 bases; nucleotides outside the gene matches: 11. This CDR3 is CASSPYKGAVTEAFF. The CDR3 bases are TGTGCCAGCAGCCCTTATAAGGGGGCGGTGACTGAAGCTTTCTTT.

The rearrangement joins TRBV7-9 to TRBJ2-7; D perhaps matches TRBD1 (7 bases). This CDR3 is built from 16 residues. The V and J ends lost 0 bases and 0 bases respectively, with 12 bases between them. From germline, CDR1 is SEHNR and CDR2 FQNEAQ (reference sequence). The CDR3 spells CASSLARQGGSYEQYF. Written as DNA, the CDR3 is TGTGCCAGCAGCTTAGCGCGTCAGGGGGGCTCCTACGAGCAGTACTTC.

The rearrangement links TRBV28 to TRBJ1-5, with 7 positions matching TRBD1. V lost 7 bases to trimming and J lost 5 bases; unmatched junction nucleotides: 11. CDR1 and CDR2 from the germline V gene are MDHEN and SYDVKM. The CDR3 is made up of 15 amino acids. CDR3: CASTFDRVVDQPQHF. The CDR3 bases are TGTGCCAGCACATTCGACAGGGTTGTAGATCAGCCCCAGCATTTT.

The CDR3 DNA reads TGTGCCAGCAGCCATTGGGGAGGGGTTACCAACTACGAGCAGTACTTC. It yields the protein CASSHWGGVTNYEQYF. The gene calls are TRBV4-2 and TRBJ2-5, with 7 positions matching TRBD2. The DNA end is a closer match to TRBJ2-7, so the J assignment may be wrong. This CDR3 spans 16 amino acids. Germline V gene sequence: CDR1 LGHNA, CDR2 YNFKEQ.

This clone has just one count. The chain has TRBV6-1 and TRBJ2-7; 7 bases match TRBD1. CDR3 size: 14 residues. The J segment lost 3 bases and the V segment lost 4 bases, leaving 6 bases of the junction unmatched. Germline loops: CDR1 MNHNS, CDR2 SASEGT. CDR3: CASSASTGIYEQYF. In nucleotides, the CDR3 is TGTGCCAGCAGTGCCTCGACAGGGATCTACGAGCAGTACTTC.

This sequence joins TRBV13 and TRBJ2-7; 9 bases line up with TRBD1. Germline V gene data show CDR1 as PRHDT and CDR2 as FYEKMQ (reference sequence). This CDR3 is built from 16 residues. V lost 2 bases and J lost 2; bases outside the gene matches: 7. Here the CDR3 DNA reads TGTGCCAGCAGCTTAAACACGGGACAGGGACCCTACGAGCAGTACTTC. It yields the protein CASSLNTGQGPYEQYF.

The chain employs TRBV7-2 and TRBJ2-3; D not certain. Germline V gene sequence: CDR1 SGHTA, CDR2 FQGNSA. The CDR3 is 16 amino acids. Deletions cut 7 bases from V and 0 bases from J, with 17 bases between. The CDR3 nucleotides are TGTGCCAGCAAAAGTTCCCGGAGCCACAGCACAGATACGCAGTATTTT. Its translation: CASKSSRSHSTDTQYF. The variable domain in full, completed from reference TRBV7-2 and TRBJ2-3, reads GAGVSQSPSNKVTEKGKDVELRCDPISGHTALYWYRQSLGQGLEFLIYFQGNSAPDKSGLPSDRFSAERTGGSVSTLTIQRTQQEDSAVYLCASKSSRSHSTDTQYFGPGTRLTVL.

The chain is built from TRBV30 and TRBJ1-2; D gene ambiguous. The CDR3 totals 13 residues. V lost 1 base and J 7 bases, leaving 13 bases between the germline ends. Per germline, CDR1 GTSNPN and CDR2 SVGIG (reference sequence). Written as DNA, the CDR3 is TGTGCCTGGAGTGAAAACAATTGGAGTGGCTACACCTTC. Translating it yields CAWSENNWSGYTF.

This chain links TRBV6-5 with TRBJ2-1; a possible D gene is TRBD2 (5 bases). Between the trimmed V and J ends, which lost 0 bases and 3 bases, there was a span of 12 bases. This CDR3 has 16 residues. Germline-derived CDR1 and CDR2 are MNHEY and SVGAGI. CDR3 DNA sequence: TGTGCCAGCAGTTACTCGACAAGGACTCTCTACAATGAGCAGTTCTTC. It encodes CASSYSTRTLYNEQFF.

The J gene is TRBJ2-1, the V gene TRBV4-1; weak D call: TRBD2 (5 bases). CDR1 MGHRA and CDR2 YSYEKL come from the germline V gene. This CDR3 has 16 residues. Trimming removed 0 bases at V and 3 bases at J, with 12 bases between. In nucleotides, the CDR3 is TGCGCCAGCAGCCAAGATACGCGGGCTAACTACAATGAGCAGTTCTTC. Its protein is CASSQDTRANYNEQFF.

This clone was seen only a few times. This chain's CDR3 is CATTLAGDFGEQFF. CDR3 in DNA: TGTGCCACTACACTAGCGGGAGATTTTGGAGAGCAGTTCTTC. V usage is TRBV7-2 and J usage is TRBJ2-1, with TRBD2 matching over 11 bases. The CDR3 is made up of 14 amino acids. Germline assignment: CDR1 SGHTA and CDR2 FQGNSA. V lost 10 bases and J lost 10; bases outside the gene matches: 12.

This clone was observed a handful of times. J is TRBJ1-5 and V is TRBV28, with D possibly TRBD1 on 5 matching bases. Trimming pared 6 bases from V and 0 bases from J, leaving 9 bases between. This CDR3 region has 14 residues. Germline V gives CDR1 MDHEN, CDR2 SYDVKM. CDR3 protein: CASSLDNSNQPQHF. CDR3 DNA sequence: TGTGCCAGCAGCTTGGACAATAGCAATCAGCCCCAGCATTTT.

This rearrangement joins TRBV2 to TRBJ2-2; a possible D gene is TRBD1 (6 bases). There are 15 residues in the CDR3. Germline lookup yields CDR1 SNHLY and CDR2 FYNNEI. The V and J ends lost 5 bases and 4 bases respectively, with 14 bases between them. CDR3 nucleotides: TGTGCCAGCAGTTGGACAGAGGTTCGCACCGGGGAGCTGTTTTTT. It specifies CASSWTEVRTGELFF.

V and J are TRBV2 and TRBJ1-2; D is unresolved. V was clipped by 1 base and J by 0 bases, with 18 bases between them. The CDR3 has 18 residues. The germline CDR1 and CDR2 sequences are SNHLY and FYNNEI. CDR3 region: CASSEEVEVSYTNYGYTF. In nucleotides, the CDR3 is TGTGCCAGCAGTGAAGAAGTTGAGGTATCGTACACTAACTATGGCTACACCTTC.

The gene calls are TRBV5-4 and TRBJ2-5, with TRBD2 identical over 7 bases. Germline V gives CDR1 SGHNT, CDR2 YYREEE (reference sequence). The CDR3 spans 15 residues. V was clipped by 0 bases and J by 3 bases; unmatched bases: 5. The CDR3, as DNA: TGTGCCAGCAGCTTGGGGTGGGACTACAAAGAGACCCAGTACTTC. This encodes CASSLGWDYKETQYF.

The rearrangement joins TRBV7-8 to TRBJ2-3; the D gene is possibly TRBD2 (6 bases). V was cut by 1 base and J by 0 bases, with 17 bases left in between. This CDR3 is 18 amino acids long. In germline, CDR1 is SGHVS, CDR2 FQNEAQ. The CDR3, as DNA: TGTGCCAGCAGCTTAGATGGTGCGGGAAGTCGGAGCACAGATACGCAGTATTTT. Translation: CASSLDGAGSRSTDTQYF.

The chain joins TRBV5-1 to TRBJ1-4, with 7 bases fitting TRBD1. J lost 4 bases, V lost 6 bases, and 6 bases had no gene match. This CDR3 spans 14 amino acids. Germline V gene lookup returns CDR1 SGHRS and CDR2 YFSETQ. The CDR3 bases are TGCGCCAGCACCCCGACAGGGCTTAATGAAAAACTGTTTTTT. As protein: CASTPTGLNEKLFF.

The rearrangement links TRBV6-1 to TRBJ1-4; D is possibly TRBD1 (5 bases). The germline gives CDR1 MNHNS, CDR2 SASEGT. Trimming removed 5 bases from V and 7 bases from J, with 11 bases in between. The CDR3 has 13 amino acids. The DNA of the CDR3 is TGTGCCAGCAGTTCAGGGTTGAGTGAAAAACTGTTTTTT. It is translated as CASSSGLSEKLFF.

CDR3 nucleotide sequence: TGTGCCAGTAGTACCGACAGGGGGCGCCTTGGGACCCAGTACTTC. Translating gives CASSTDRGRLGTQYF. The chain employs TRBV19 and TRBJ2-5, with TRBD1 matching over 10 bases. The germline V gene has CDR1 LNHDA and CDR2 SQIVND (reference sequence). The CDR3 has 15 amino acids. V shed 4 bases, J shed 7 bases, and the junction held 9 bases outside the gene matches.

This clone was seen at least ten times. V gene TRBV10-2 combines with J gene TRBJ2-5; TRBD2 is a possible D gene (6 bases). Germline V gene data show CDR1 as WSHSY and CDR2 as SAAADI. This CDR3 region has 14 residues. Trimming pared 3 bases from V and 5 bases from J, leaving 13 bases between. CDR3 loop: CASSEGEAGETQYF. The CDR3 DNA sequence: TGCGCCAGCAGTGAAGGGGAGGCCGGCGAGACCCAGTACTTC.

V and J are TRBV12-5 and TRBJ2-7, with 12 bases matching TRBD2. This CDR3 is 16 amino acids long. The germline gives CDR1 LGHNT, CDR2 FRNRAP. V lost 2 bases, J lost 8 bases, and 10 bases stayed unmatched. CDR3 in amino acids: CASGLHRTSGTVQQYF. In DNA form, the CDR3 reads TGTGCTAGTGGTTTGCACCGGACTAGCGGGACCGTTCAGCAGTACTTC.

The chain has TRBV10-3 and TRBJ2-1; tentative D call: TRBD1 (5 bases). The germline V gene has CDR1 ENHRY and CDR2 SYGVKD. With 2 bases removed from V and 3 bases from J, the gap between germline ends came to 14 bases. The CDR3 is 16 amino acids. The CDR3 loop reads CAISELEKGHYNEQFF. The CDR3 DNA is TGTGCCATCAGTGAGCTTGAGAAGGGGCACTACAATGAGCAGTTCTTC.

The V and J genes are TRBV28 and TRBJ1-2; tentatively, D is TRBD1 (5 bases). This CDR3 has 13 residues. Trimming left V 6 bases short and J 2 bases short, with 10 bases between. Germline-derived CDR1 and CDR2 are MDHEN and SYDVKM. CDR3 amino acids: CASRLTGNYGYTF. The DNA for the CDR3 is TGTGCCAGCAGGTTAACAGGAAACTATGGCTACACCTTC.

J is TRBJ1-1 and V is TRBV18; no firm D call. Germline CDR1 KGHSH, CDR2 LQKENI. The CDR3 has 13 residues. The V end was cut by 5 bases, the J end by 1 base, with 8 bases between. CDR3 nucleotides: TGTGCCAGCTCAGCAGTTTCGAACACTGAAGCTTTCTTT. Amino acids: CASSAVSNTEAFF.

This chain joins TRBV4-2 and TRBJ2-1; D gene unclear. CDR1 LGHNA and CDR2 YNFKEQ come from the germline V gene. Trimming took 3 bases from V and 8 from J, leaving 8 bases between them. The CDR3 spans 12 residues. The CDR3: CASSQTGHEQFF. CDR3 nucleotides: TGTGCCAGCAGCCAGACTGGTCATGAGCAGTTCTTC.

The chain carries TRBV6-1 and TRBJ1-4; D uncertain. Germline lookup yields CDR1 MNHNS and CDR2 SASEGT. The CDR3 is made up of 13 amino acids. V was cut by 11 bases and J by 4 bases, with 14 bases left in between. As DNA, the CDR3 is TGTGCCGACGTCAACAGCAATAATGAAAAACTGTTTTTT. This translates into CADVNSNNEKLFF.

The genes are TRBV7-8 and TRBJ2-1; 8 positions agree with TRBD2. Germline V lookup: CDR1 SGHVS, CDR2 FQNEAQ. The CDR3 is 19 residues long. V dropped 3 bases and J dropped 0; count of bases not matched to a gene: 13. The CDR3, as DNA: TGTGCCAGCAGCTTGGACCCGGTGACTAGCGTGACCTCCTACAATGAGCAGTTCTTC. Protein sequence: CASSLDPVTSVTSYNEQFF.